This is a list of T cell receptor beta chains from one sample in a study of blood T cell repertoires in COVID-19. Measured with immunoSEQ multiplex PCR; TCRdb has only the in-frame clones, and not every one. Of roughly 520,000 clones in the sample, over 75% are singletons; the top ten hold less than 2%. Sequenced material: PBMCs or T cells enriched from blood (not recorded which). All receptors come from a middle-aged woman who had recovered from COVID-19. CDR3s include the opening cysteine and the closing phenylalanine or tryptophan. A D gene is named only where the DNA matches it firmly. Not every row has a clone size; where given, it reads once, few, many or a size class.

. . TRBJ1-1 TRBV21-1 CASRKHEGRTEAFF TGTGCCAGCAGGAAGCACGAGGGGAGGACTGAAGCTTTCTTT
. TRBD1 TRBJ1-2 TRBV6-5 CASSYSQGAEDYGYTF TGTGCCAGCAGTTACTCCCAGGGGGCGGAGGACTATGGCTACACCTTC
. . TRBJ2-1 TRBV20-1 CSASPTAGVGVF TGCAGTGCTAGTCCGACGGCCGGGGTCGGAGTCTTC
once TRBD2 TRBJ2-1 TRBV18 CASSPLSRGDNEQFF TGTGCCAGCTCACCACTCTCTCGGGGGGACAATGAGCAGTTCTTC
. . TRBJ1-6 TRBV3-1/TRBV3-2 CASSQGRDNSPLHF TGTGCCAGCAGCCAAGGCAGGGATAATTCACCCCTCCACTTT
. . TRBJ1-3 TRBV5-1 CASSPEPSGNTIYF TGCGCCAGCTCCCCGGAGCCCTCTGGAAACACCATATATTTT
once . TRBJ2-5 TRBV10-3 CAISGSQETQYF TGTGCCATCAGTGGGAGTCAAGAGACCCAGTACTTC
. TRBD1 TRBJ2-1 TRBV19 CASSLGTVASYNEQFF TGTGCCAGTAGTTTGGGGACAGTCGCCTCCTACAATGAGCAGTTCTTC
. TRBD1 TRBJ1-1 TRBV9 CASSTDIQARRDRRAFF TGTGCCAGCAGCACTGACATCCAGGCCCGGCGGGACAGAAGAGCTTTCTTT
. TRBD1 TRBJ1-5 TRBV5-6 CASSGTGGAFPFSF TGTGCCAGCAGCGGGACAGGGGGCGCGTTCCCATTCTCTTTT
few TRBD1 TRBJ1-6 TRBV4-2 CASSQVGQGNSPLHF TGTGCCAGCAGCCAAGTGGGACAGGGGAATTCACCCCTCCACTTT
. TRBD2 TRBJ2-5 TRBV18 CASSPAPGLADLQETQYF TGTGCCAGCTCACCGGCCCCGGGACTAGCGGACCTCCAAGAGACCCAGTACTTC
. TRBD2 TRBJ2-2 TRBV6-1 CASSEDQTSFPGELFF TGTGCCAGCAGTGAAGATCAGACTAGCTTTCCCGGGGAGCTGTTTTTT
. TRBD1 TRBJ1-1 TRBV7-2 CASSLSGTGREAFF TGTGCCAGCAGCTTAAGTGGGACAGGCCGTGAAGCTTTCTTT
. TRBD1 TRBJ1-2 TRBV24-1 CATSEGTGTGDYNYDYTF TGTGCCACCAGTGAGGGGACCGGGACAGGGGACTATAACTATGACTACACCTTC
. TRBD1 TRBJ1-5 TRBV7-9 CASSLEGQQPQHF TGTGCCAGCAGCCTTGAGGGACAGCAGCCCCAGCATTTT